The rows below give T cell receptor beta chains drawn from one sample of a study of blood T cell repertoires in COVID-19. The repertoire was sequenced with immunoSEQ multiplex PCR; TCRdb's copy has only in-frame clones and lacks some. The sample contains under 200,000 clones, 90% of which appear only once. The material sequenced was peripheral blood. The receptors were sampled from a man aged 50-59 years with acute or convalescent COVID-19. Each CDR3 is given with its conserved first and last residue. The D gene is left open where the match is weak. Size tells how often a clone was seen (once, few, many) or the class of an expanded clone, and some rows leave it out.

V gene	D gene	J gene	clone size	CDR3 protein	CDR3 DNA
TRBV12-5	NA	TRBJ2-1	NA	CASGLDNEQFF	TGTGCTAGTGGTCTAGACAATGAGCAGTTCTTC
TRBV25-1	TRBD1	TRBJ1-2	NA	CASSRGEGQSYGYTF	TGTGCCAGCAGTCGAGGTGAGGGACAGAGCTATGGCTACACCTTC
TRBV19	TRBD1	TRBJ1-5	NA	CASSDRVNQPQHF	TGTGCCAGTTCTGACAGGGTGAATCAGCCCCAGCATTTT
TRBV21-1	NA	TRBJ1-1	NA	CASSKKGLDTEAFF	TGTGCCAGCAGCAAGAAGGGGTTGGACACTGAAGCTTTCTTT
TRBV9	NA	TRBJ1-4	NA	CASKPGGHPGEKLFF	TGTGCCAGCAAGCCCGGGGGGCACCCTGGCGAAAAACTGTTTTTT
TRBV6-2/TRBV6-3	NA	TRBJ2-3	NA	CASSWTGRADTQYF	TGTGCCAGCAGTTGGACTGGGCGGGCAGATACGCAGTATTTT
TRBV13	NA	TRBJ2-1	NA	CASSARTVGQFF	TGTGCCAGCAGCGCCCGGACAGTAGGGCAGTTCTTC
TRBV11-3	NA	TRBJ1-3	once	CASSLVSVGNTIYF	TGTGCCAGCAGCTTAGTCTCAGTCGGAAACACCATATATTTT
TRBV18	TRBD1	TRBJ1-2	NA	CASSPGDREAHGYTF	TGTGCCAGCTCCCCCGGGGACAGGGAAGCTCATGGCTACACCTTC
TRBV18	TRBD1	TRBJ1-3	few	CASSPLGQGARGNTIYF	TGTGCCAGCTCACCTTTGGGACAGGGGGCGCGAGGAAACACCATATATTTT
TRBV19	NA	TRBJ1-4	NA	CASSTGGFTNEKLFF	TGTGCCAGTAGTACCGGGGGATTTACTAATGAAAAACTGTTTTTT
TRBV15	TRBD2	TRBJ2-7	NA	CATSRVLAGGYEQYF	TGTGCCACCAGCAGAGTACTAGCGGGAGGATACGAGCAGTACTTC
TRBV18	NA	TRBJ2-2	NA	CASSNGANTGELFF	TGTGCCAGCTCAAACGGGGCGAACACCGGGGAGCTGTTTTTT
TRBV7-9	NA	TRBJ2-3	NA	CASSSAGNGSYSDTQYF	TGTGCCAGCAGCTCAGCCGGGAATGGCAGCTACTCAGATACGCAGTATTTT
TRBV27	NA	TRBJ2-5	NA	CASSLLLGETQYF	TGTGCCAGCAGTTTACTACTCGGGGAGACCCAGTACTTC
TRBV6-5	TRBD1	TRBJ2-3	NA	CASSLTGASTDTQYF	TGTGCCAGCAGCCTGACAGGGGCTAGCACAGATACGCAGTATTTT
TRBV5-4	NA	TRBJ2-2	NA	CASSPVEAGDGELFF	TGTGCCAGCAGCCCGGTGGAGGCAGGGGACGGGGAGCTGTTTTTT
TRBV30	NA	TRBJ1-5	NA	CAWSIHSNQPQHF	TGTGCCTGGAGTATTCATAGCAATCAGCCCCAGCATTTT
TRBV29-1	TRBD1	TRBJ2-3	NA	CSADRDSSTDTQYF	TGCAGCGCCGATAGGGACAGTAGCACAGATACGCAGTATTTT
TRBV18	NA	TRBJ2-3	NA	CASSEVRQIADTQYF	TGTGCCAGCTCAGAGGTGAGACAGATAGCAGATACGCAGTATTTT
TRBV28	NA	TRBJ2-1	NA	CASSPDPRKGTYNEQFF	TGTGCCAGCAGTCCGGACCCCAGGAAGGGGACCTACAATGAGCAGTTCTTC
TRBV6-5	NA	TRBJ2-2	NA	CASTGGEWYTGELFF	TGTGCCAGCACCGGTGGGGAGTGGTACACCGGGGAGCTGTTTTTT
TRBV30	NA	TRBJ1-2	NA	CAWRGPGRGYTF	TGTGCCTGGAGGGGCCCCGGGAGGGGCTACACCTTC